In its sample, the clone carrying this TCR beta chain was seen many times. Its cognate antigen is unknown. The sample belongs to a study of regulatory T cells in long-lasting Graves disease. Time point defined: newly diagnosed GD, antithyroid drugs for less than 3 months. RNA from PBMCs was the source of the TCR library. Graves' disease diagnoses followed American Thyroid Association guidelines. Researchers made TCR beta libraries by using iRepertoire HTBI primers and running Arm-PCR on CDR3 regions. Authors' analysis steps: Throughout the samples, researchers identified about 56 TRBV and more than twelve TRBJ segments. TCRdb itself ran the multiplex PCR reads through MiXCR, one entry per CDR3 protein. The V and J calls reflect TCRdb's pipeline rather than the authors' work. The profile shows under 800,000 distinct CDR3 sequences, approximately 15% of them singletons. Study-level findings and limits: TCR diversity was lower in persistent Graves' patients than in newly diagnosed ones.

The V segment lost 0 bases and the J segment 1 base; nucleotides outside the gene matches: 4. This CDR3 is built from 16 residues. The sample was also reused in another study, on T cells in Graves' hyperthyroidism and ophthalmopathy.

This receptor was identified in a woman aged 25 to 39 with Graves disease. The sequenced sample was peripheral blood mononuclear cells (PBMCs), obtained at new diagnosis, from a patient treated with antithyroid drugs. V and J are TRBV12-3 or TRBV12-4 and TRBJ2-7; 9 nucleotides agree with TRBD2. The CDR3 sequence: CASSLAPTSGSYEQYF. CDR3 in DNA: TGTGCCAGCAGTTTAGCCCCGACTAGCGGTTCCTACGAGCAGTACTTC.